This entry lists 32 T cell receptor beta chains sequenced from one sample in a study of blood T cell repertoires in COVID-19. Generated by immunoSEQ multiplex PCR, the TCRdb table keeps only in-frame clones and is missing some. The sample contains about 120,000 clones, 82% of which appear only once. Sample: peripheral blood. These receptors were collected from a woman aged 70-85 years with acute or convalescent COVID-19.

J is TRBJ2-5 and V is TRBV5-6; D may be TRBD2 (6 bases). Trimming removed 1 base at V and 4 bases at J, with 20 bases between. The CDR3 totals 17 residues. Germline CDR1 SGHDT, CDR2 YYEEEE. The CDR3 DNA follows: TGTGCCAGCAGCTTGTGGTGGGGTAGCGCCGGGGGAGAGACCCAGTACTTC. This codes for CASSLWWGSAGGETQYF.

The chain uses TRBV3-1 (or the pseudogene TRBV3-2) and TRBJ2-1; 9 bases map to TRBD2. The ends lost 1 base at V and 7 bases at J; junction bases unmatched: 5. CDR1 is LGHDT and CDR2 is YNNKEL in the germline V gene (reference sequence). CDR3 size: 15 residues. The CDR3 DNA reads TGTGCCAGCAGCCAAGCGGGAGCGGGAGGTAATGAGCAGTTCTTC. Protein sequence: CASSQAGAGGNEQFF.

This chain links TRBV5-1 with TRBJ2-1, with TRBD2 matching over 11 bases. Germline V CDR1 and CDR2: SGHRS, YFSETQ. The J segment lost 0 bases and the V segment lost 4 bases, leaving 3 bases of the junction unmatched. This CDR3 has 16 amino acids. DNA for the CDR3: TGCGCCAGCAGCCAAACTAGCGGGGGCTCCTACAATGAGCAGTTCTTC. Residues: CASSQTSGGSYNEQFF. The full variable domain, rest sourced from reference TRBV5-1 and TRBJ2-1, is KAGVTQTPRYLIKTRGQQVTLSCSPISGHRSVSWYQQTPGQGLQFLFEYFSETQRNKGNFPGRFSGRQFSNSRSEMNVSTLELGDSALYLCASSQTSGGSYNEQFFGPGTRLTVL.

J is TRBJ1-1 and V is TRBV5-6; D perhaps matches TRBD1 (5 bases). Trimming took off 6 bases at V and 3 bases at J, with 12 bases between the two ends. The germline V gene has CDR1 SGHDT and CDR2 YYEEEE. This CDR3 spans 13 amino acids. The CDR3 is CASKTGGHTEAFF. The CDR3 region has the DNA TGTGCCAGCAAGACCGGGGGACACACTGAAGCTTTCTTT.

The CDR3 loop is CASQREETQYF. In nucleotides, the CDR3 is TGTGCCAGTCAGAGGGAGGAGACCCAGTACTTC. The chain recombines TRBV5-4 with TRBJ2-5, with D tentatively TRBD2 (5 bases). Trimming pared 8 bases from V and 5 bases from J, leaving 10 bases between. This CDR3 contains 11 residues. Germline V lookup: CDR1 SGHNT, CDR2 YYREEE (reference sequence). Combining the CDR3 with reference TRBV5-4 and TRBJ2-5 gives the whole variable domain ETGVTQSPTHLIKTRGQQVTLRCSSQSGHNTVSWYQQALGQGPQFIFQYYREEENGRGNFPPRFSGLQFPNYSSELNVNALELDDSALYLCASQREETQYFGPGTRLLVL.

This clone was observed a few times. For the CDR3, the DNA is TGTGCCAGCAGTGACCCGGGGGGCAGGGAGAACACCATATATTTT. Translation: CASSDPGGRENTIYF. The V gene is TRBV6-1, the J gene TRBJ1-3, with D maybe TRBD1 (6 bases). The CDR3 consists of 15 residues. Trimming took off 3 bases at V and 7 bases at J, with 16 bases between the two ends. In germline, CDR1 is MNHNS, CDR2 SASEGT.

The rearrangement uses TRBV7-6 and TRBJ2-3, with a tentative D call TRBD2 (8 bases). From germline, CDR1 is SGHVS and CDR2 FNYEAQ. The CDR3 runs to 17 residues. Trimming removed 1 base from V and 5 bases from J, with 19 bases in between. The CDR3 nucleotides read TGTGCCAGCAGCTTAGTTGCGGGGGGCCAGGGGGGAGATACGCAGTATTTT. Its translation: CASSLVAGGQGGDTQYF.

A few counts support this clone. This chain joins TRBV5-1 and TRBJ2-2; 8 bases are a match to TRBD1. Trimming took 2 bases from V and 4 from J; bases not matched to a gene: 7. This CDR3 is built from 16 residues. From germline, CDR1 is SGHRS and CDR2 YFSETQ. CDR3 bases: TGCGCCAGCAGCTTACTTGACAGGGGAGGCACCGGGGAGCTGTTTTTT. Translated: CASSLLDRGGTGELFF.

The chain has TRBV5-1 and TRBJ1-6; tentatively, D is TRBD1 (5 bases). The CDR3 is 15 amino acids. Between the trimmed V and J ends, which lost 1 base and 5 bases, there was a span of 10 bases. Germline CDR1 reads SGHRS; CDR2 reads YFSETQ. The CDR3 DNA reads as TGCGCCAGCAGCTTGTCCGGGGGGAATAATTCACCCCTCCACTTT. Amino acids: CASSLSGGNNSPLHF. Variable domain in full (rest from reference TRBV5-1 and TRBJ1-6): KAGVTQTPRYLIKTRGQQVTLSCSPISGHRSVSWYQQTPGQGLQFLFEYFSETQRNKGNFPGRFSGRQFSNSRSEMNVSTLELGDSALYLCASSLSGGNNSPLHFGNGTRLTVT.

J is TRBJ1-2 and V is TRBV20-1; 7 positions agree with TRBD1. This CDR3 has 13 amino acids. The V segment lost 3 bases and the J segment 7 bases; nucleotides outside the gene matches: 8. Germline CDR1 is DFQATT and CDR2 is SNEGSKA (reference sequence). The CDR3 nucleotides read TGCAGTGCTAGTGTTTCAGGGGGACGTGGCTACACCTTC. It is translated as CSASVSGGRGYTF.

The CDR3 loop is CASSRGQGMPRDTEAFF. CDR3 DNA: TGCGCCAGCAGTCGCGGACAGGGTATGCCCCGAGACACTGAAGCTTTCTTT. The J gene is TRBJ1-1, the V gene TRBV5-1; 8 nucleotides match TRBD1. The CDR3 is made up of 17 amino acids. V was pared by 5 bases and J by 3 bases, with 15 bases of the junction left unmatched. In germline, CDR1 is SGHRS, CDR2 YFSETQ.

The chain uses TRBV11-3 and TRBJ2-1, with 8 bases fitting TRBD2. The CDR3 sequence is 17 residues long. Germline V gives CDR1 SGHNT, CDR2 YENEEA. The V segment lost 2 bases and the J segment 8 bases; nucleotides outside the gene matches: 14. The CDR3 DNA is TGTGCCAGCAGCTTAAGTTGGGCGGGGGGAGGAGGCTATGAGCAGTTCTTC. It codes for CASSLSWAGGGGYEQFF.

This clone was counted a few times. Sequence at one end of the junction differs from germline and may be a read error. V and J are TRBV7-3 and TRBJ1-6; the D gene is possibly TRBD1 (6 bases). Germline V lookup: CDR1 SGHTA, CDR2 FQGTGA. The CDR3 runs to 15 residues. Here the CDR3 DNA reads TGTGCCAGCAGCCTAACGATAAACAGGGATTCACCCCTCCACTTT. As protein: CASSLTINRDSPLHF.

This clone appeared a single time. CDR3 DNA sequence: TGTGCCAAGCCGGGACAGTTCGGAAACACCATATATTTT. It specifies CAKPGQFGNTIYF. The chain has TRBV6-5 and TRBJ1-3; 7 nucleotides align to TRBD1. Germline V CDR1 and CDR2: MNHEY, SVGAGI. The CDR3 has 13 residues. The J segment lost 4 bases and the V segment lost 10 bases, leaving 7 bases of the junction unmatched.

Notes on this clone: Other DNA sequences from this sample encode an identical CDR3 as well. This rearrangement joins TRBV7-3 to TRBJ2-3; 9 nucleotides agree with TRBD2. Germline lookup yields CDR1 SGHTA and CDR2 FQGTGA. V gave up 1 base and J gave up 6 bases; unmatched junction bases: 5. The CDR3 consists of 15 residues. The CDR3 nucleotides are TGTGCCAGCAGCTTAAGCGGGGGGGCGGCCGATACGCAGTATTTT. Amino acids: CASSLSGGAADTQYF.

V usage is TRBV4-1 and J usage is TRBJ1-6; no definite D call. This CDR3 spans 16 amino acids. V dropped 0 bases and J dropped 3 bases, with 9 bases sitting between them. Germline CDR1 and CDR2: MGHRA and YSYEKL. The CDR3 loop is CASSQDPRNYNSPLHF. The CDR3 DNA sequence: TGCGCCAGCAGCCAAGATCCGAGGAACTATAATTCACCCCTCCACTTT.

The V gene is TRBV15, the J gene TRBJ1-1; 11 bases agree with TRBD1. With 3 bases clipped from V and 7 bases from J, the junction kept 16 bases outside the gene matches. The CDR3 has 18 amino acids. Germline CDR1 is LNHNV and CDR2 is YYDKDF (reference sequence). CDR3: CATSSKGQGATTLGEAFF. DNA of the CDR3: TGTGCCACCAGCAGCAAAGGACAGGGGGCGACGACTTTGGGTGAAGCTTTCTTT. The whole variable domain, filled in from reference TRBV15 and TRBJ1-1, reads DAMVIQNPRYQVTQFGKPVTLSCSQTLNHNVMYWYQQKSSQAPKLLFHYYDKDFNNEADTPDNFQSRRPNTSFCFLDIRSPGLGDTAMYLCATSSKGQGATTLGEAFFGQGTRLTVV.

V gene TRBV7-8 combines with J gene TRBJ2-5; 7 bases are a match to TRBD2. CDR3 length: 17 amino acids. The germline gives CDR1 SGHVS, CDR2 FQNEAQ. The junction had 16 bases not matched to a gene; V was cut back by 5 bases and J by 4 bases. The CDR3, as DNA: TGTGCCAGCAGCCGGAGCAGGACTAGGTCCGTCGGAGAGACCCAGTACTTC. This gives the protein CASSRSRTRSVGETQYF.

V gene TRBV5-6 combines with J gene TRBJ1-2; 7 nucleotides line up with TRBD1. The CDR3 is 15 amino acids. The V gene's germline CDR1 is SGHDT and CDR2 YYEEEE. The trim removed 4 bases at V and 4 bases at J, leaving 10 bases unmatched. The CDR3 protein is CASSRRGFIVYGYTF. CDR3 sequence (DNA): TGTGCCAGCAGCCGCAGGGGGTTCATCGTCTATGGCTACACCTTC.

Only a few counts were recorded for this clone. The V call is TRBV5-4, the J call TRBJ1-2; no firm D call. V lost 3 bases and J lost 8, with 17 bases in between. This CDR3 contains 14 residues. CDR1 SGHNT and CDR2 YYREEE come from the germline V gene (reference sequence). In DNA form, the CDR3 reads TGTGCCAGCAGCTCCCAGGCCTCCATTGGGGGCTACACCTTC. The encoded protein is CASSSQASIGGYTF.

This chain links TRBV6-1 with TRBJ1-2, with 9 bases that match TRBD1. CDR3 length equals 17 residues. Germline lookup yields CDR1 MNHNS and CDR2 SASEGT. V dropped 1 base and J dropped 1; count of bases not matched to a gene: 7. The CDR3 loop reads CASSEVGNRGLNYGYTF. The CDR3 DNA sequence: TGTGCCAGCAGTGAAGTCGGTAACAGGGGGCTTAACTATGGCTACACCTTC.

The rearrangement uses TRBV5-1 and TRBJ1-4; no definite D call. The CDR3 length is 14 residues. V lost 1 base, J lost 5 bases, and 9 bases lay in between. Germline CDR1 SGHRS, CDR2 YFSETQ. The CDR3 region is CASSLNGENEKLFF. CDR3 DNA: TGCGCCAGCAGCTTGAATGGGGAGAATGAAAAACTGTTTTTT.

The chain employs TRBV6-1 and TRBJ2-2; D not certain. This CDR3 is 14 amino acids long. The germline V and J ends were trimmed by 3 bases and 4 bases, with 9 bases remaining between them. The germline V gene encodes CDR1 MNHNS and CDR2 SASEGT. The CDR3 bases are TGTGCCAGCAGTGACGGGTCCTTCACCGGGGAGCTGTTTTTT. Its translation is CASSDGSFTGELFF.

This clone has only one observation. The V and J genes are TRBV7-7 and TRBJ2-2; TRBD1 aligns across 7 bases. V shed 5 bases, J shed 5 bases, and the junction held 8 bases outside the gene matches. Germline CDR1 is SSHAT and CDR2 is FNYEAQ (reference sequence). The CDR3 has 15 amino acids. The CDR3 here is CASSRGQDGTGELFF. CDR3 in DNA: TGTGCCAGCAGCCGCGGACAGGACGGAACCGGGGAGCTGTTTTTT.

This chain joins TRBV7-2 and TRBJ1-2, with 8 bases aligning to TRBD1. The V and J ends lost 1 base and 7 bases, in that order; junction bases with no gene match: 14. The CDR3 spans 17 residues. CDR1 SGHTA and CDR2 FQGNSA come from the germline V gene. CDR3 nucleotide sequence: TGTGCCAGCAGCTTAGGCCCCTATGACAGGGGAGTTTCTGGCTACACCTTC. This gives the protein CASSLGPYDRGVSGYTF. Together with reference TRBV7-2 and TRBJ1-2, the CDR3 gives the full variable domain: GAGVSQSPSNKVTEKGKDVELRCDPISGHTALYWYRQSLGQGLEFLIYFQGNSAPDKSGLPSDRFSAERTGGSVSTLTIQRTQQEDSAVYLCASSLGPYDRGVSGYTFGSGTRLTVV.

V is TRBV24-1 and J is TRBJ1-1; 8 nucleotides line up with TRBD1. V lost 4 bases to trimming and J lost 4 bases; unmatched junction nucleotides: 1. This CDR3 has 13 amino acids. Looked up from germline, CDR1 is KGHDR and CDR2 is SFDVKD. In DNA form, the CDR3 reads TGTGCCACCAGTGACAGGGGGCTCACTGAAGCTTTCTTT. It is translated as CATSDRGLTEAFF.

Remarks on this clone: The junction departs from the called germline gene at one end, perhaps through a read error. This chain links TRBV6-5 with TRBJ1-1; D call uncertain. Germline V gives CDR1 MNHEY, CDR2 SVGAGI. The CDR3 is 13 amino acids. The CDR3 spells CASTPTLAPEAFF. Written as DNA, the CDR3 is TGTGCCAGCACCCCTACCCTTGCGCCTGAGGCTTTCTTT.

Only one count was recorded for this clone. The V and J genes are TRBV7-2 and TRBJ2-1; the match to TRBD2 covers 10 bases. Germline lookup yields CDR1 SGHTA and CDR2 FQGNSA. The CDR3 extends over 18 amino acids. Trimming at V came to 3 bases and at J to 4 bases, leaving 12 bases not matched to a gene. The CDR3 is CASSFQGYSGGRYNEQFF. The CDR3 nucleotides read TGTGCCAGCAGCTTCCAAGGATATAGCGGGGGGCGTTACAATGAGCAGTTCTTC.

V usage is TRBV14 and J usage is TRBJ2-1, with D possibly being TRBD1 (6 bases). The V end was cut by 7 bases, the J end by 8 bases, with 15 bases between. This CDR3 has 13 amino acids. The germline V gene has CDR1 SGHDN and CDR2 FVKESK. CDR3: CASNRRQADEQFF. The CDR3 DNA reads TGTGCCAGCAACCGACGACAGGCGGATGAGCAGTTCTTC.

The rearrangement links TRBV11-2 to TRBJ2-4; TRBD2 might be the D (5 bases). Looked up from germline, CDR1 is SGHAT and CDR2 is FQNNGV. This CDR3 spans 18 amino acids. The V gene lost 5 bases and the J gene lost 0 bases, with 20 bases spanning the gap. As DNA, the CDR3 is TGTGCCAGCAGCCTCCTCCCTGGAGGAAGGTTAGCCAAAAACATTCAGTACTTC. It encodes CASSLLPGGRLAKNIQYF.

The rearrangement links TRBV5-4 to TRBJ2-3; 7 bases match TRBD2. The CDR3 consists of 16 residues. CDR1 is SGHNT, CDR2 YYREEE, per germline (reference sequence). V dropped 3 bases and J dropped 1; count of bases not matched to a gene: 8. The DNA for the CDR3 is TGTGCCAGCAGCTCCGGGACTAAAAGGGGCACAGATACGCAGTATTTT. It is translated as CASSSGTKRGTDTQYF. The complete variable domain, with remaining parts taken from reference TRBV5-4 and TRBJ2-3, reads ETGVTQSPTHLIKTRGQQVTLRCSSQSGHNTVSWYQQALGQGPQFIFQYYREEENGRGNFPPRFSGLQFPNYSSELNVNALELDDSALYLCASSSGTKRGTDTQYFGPGTRLTVL.

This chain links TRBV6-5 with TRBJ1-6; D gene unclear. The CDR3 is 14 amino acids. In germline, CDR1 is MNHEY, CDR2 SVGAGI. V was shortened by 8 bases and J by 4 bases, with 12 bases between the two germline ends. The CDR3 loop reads CASGRAQYNSPLHF. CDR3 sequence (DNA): TGTGCCAGCGGGAGAGCTCAGTATAATTCACCCCTCCACTTT.